What follows is one TCR beta chain and its context. The antigen remains unidentified. V was cut by 5 bases and J by 2 bases, with 1 base left in between. The CDR3 spans 11 residues. In germline, CDR1 is MNHNS, CDR2 SASEGT. The data derive from a study of graft-versus-host responses after intestinal transplantation. Looking at the study overall: Each patient got anti-thymocyte globulin induction, then tacrolimus and steroids for around three years. The study, taken as a whole, reports: GvH clones were identified in recipient marrow, with some first appearing in ileum or blood. Graft-donor T cell macrochimerism in patients accompanied high graft-versus-host to host-versus-graft clonal ratios in allografts.

Assay: immunoSEQ multiplex PCR; the TCRdb copy retains only in-frame clones and omits some. The sample lists tens of thousands of clones, over 85% seen once, with roughly 0.31% in the top ten. The sequenced sample was unstimulated CD4+ T cells sorted from spleen or lymph node cells, obtained before intestinal transplant. The receptor was derived from a human donor who received an intestinal transplant. The chain combines TRBV6-1 with TRBJ2-1, with D hard to call. The CDR3 nucleotides are TGTGCCAGCAGTCCCTACAATGAGCAGTTCTTC. This encodes CASSPYNEQFF.